This TCR beta chain emerged from a study of blood T cell repertoires in COVID-19. The wider study: Italy, Spain and the United States were the sources of the convalescent and acute COVID-19 samples. In each case, the material was cDNA or gDNA derived from T cells, B-cell-depleted T cells, or PBMCs.

Sequencing used immunoSEQ multiplex PCR; TCRdb keeps in-frame clones, though not all of them. Of tens of thousands of clones in the sample, over 80% were seen once. The CDR3 contains 14 residues. Germline CDR1 and CDR2: ENHRY and SYGVKD. The V and J ends lost 9 bases and 1 base, in that order; junction bases with no gene match: 5. Source material: peripheral blood. This clonotype was sampled from an elderly woman with acute or convalescent COVID-19. The chain recombines TRBV10-3 with TRBJ2-3; TRBD2 matches at 9 bases. The DNA for the CDR3 is TGTGCCATGGCCTCTAGCGGGGGCACAGATACGCAGTATTTT. Translated: CAMASSGGTDTQYF.